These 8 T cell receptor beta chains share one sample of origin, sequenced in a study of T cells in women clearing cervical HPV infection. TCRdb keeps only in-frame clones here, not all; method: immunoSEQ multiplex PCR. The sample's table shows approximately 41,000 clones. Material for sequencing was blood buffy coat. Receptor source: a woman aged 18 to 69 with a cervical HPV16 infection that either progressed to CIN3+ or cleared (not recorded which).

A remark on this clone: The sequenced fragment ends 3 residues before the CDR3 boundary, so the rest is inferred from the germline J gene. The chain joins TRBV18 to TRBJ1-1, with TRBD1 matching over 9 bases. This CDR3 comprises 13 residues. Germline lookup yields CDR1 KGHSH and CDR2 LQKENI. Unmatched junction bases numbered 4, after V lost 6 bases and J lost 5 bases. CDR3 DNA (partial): TGTGCCAGCTCCCAGACAGGGGGAACTGAA. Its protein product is CASSQTGGTE. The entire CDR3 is CASSQTGGTEAFF.

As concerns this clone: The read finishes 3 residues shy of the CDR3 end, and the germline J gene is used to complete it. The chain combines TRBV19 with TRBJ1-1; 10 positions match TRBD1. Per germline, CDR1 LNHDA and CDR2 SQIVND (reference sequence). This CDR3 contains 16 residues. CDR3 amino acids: CASSIGLGTGEYEAFF. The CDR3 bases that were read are TGTGCCAGTAGTATAGGTTTAGGGACAGGGGAGTATGAG.

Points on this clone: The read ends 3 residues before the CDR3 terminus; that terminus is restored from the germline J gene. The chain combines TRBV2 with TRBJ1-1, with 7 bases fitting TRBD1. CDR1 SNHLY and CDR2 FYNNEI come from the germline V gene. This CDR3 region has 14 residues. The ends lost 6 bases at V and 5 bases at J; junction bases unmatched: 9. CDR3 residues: CASRETGIQTEAFF. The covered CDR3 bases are TGTGCCAGCAGGGAGACAGGGATCCAAACTGAA.

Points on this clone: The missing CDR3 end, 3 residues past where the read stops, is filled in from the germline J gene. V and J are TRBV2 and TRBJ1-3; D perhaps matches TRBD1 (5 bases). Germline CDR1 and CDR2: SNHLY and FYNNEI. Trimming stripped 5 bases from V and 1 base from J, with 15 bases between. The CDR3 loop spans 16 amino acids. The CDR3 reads CASSPDSLSSGNTIYF. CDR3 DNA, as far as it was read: TGTGCCAGCAGTCCTGACAGCCTTTCTTCTGGAAACACC.

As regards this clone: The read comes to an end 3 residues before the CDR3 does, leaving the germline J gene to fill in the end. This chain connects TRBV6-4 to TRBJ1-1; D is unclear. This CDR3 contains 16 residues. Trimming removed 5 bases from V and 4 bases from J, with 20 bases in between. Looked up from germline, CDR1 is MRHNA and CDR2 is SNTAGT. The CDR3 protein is CASSRSPTVAGTEAFF. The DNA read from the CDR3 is TGTGCCAGCAGTAGAAGCCCCACAGTGGCCGGCACTGAA.

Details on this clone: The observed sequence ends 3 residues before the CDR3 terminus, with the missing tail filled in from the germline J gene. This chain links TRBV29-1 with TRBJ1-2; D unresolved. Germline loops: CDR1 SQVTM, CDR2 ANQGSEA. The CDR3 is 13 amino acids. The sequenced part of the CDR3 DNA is TGCAGCGTTGAGTCAGCGATCTACAATGAG. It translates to CSVESAIYNE. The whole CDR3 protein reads CSVESAIYNEYTF.

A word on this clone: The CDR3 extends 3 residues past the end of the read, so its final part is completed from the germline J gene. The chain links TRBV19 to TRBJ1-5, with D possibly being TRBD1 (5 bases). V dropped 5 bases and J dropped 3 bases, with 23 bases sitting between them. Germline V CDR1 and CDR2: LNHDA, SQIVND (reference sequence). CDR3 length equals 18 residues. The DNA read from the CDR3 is TGTGCCAGTAGTCCGCTACTGTCCGGGGGGAACCACAATCAGCCC. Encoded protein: CASSPLLSGGNHNQP. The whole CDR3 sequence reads CASSPLLSGGNHNQPQHF.

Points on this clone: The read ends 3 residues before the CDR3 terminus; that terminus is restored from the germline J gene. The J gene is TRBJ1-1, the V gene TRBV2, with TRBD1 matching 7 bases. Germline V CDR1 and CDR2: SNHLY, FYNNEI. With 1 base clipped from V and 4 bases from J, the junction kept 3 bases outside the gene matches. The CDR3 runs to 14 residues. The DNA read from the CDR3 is TGTGCCAGCAGTGAAGGGCCAGGGGGCACTGAA. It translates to CASSEGPGGTE. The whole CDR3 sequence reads CASSEGPGGTEAFF.